This T cell receptor (beta chain) was retrieved from a study of T cell repertoires in ileal Crohn's disease. On the study more broadly: The M6 sample came from neoterminal ileum during colonoscopy after surgery.

Profiled with immunoSEQ multiplex PCR; TCRdb holds only in-frame clones, not every one. The sample yields about 62,000 clones, around 90% seen once. About this clone itself: Its antigen is as yet unknown.

Time point meaning: neoterminal ileum biopsy at postoperative endoscopy, about 6 months after surgery. Eligibility required adulthood, ileal or ileocolonic Crohn's disease and indicated ileocolonic resection. Findings and limits, study-wide: High-frequency clones were more common in sorted CD8 than CD4 cells.

V was pared by 4 bases and J by 1 base, with 10 bases between. The germline V gene encodes CDR1 SQVTM and CDR2 ANQGSEA. This CDR3 has 13 residues. The sequence was obtained from an adult with Crohn's disease. The chain recombines TRBV29-1 with TRBJ1-1; D remains unclear. The source material was ileal tissue. The CDR3: CSVVRQENTEAFF. CDR3 sequence (DNA): TGCAGCGTTGTTAGGCAGGAGAACACTGAAGCTTTCTTT.